The entry that follows covers one TCR beta chain sequence. Sequencing was performed with immunoSEQ multiplex PCR; in TCRdb, only in-frame clones are kept and a portion is missing. The table shows approximately 140,000 clones, with about 91% occurring only once. The data were taken from a study of blood T cell repertoires in COVID-19. About the study: From T cells, B-cell-depleted T cells, or PBMCs came the material, which was cDNA or gDNA.

Looked up from germline, CDR1 is MNHNY and CDR2 is SVGAGI (reference sequence). The CDR3 spans 16 residues. Trimming took off 5 bases at V and 1 base at J, with 15 bases between the two ends. Sequenced: peripheral blood. The chain employs TRBV6-6 and TRBJ1-5, with D possibly being TRBD1 (6 bases). This sequence was found in a human donor in a cohort sampled during active COVID-19. CDR3 nucleotides: TGTGCCAGCAGTCCCATCGGGGGGGGCAGCAATCAGCCCCAGCATTTT. Translating gives CASSPIGGGSNQPQHF.